What follows are 26 T cell receptor beta chains derived from one specimen sequenced in a study of T cells in Graves' hyperthyroidism and ophthalmopathy. The TCR beta CDR3 regions underwent amplification using RNA transcripts as the source. In the first-round RT-PCR of the TCR CDR3, the HTBI primer set was used. One entry per CDR3 protein results from TCRdb running MiXCR on the multiplex PCR reads. The sample consists of a few hundred thousand distinct CDR3 sequences, about 16% of them appearing once. Sequenced input: blood. These TCRs come from a woman aged 25 to 39 with Graves' ophthalmopathy.

This clonotype was found many times. The chain employs TRBV28 and TRBJ2-7; D is ambiguous. This CDR3 spans 12 amino acids. Deletions cut 2 bases from V and 3 bases from J, with 5 bases between. Per germline, CDR1 MDHEN and CDR2 SYDVKM. The CDR3 DNA is TGTGCCAGCAGTTTACACTTCTACGAGCAGTACTTC. Protein sequence: CASSLHFYEQYF.

This clonotype occurred a few times. V is TRBV4-2 and J is TRBJ1-2; D remains ambiguous. Germline V gene data show CDR1 as LGHNA and CDR2 as YNFKEQ. This CDR3 has 16 residues. V was cut by 2 bases and J by 0 bases, with 13 bases left in between. CDR3: CASSQRAAGSNYGYTF. The CDR3 DNA follows: TGTGCCAGCAGCCAAAGGGCGGCAGGTTCTAACTATGGCTACACCTTC.

In DNA, the CDR3 is TGTGCCAGCAGTGTCAGGGACAGGGGATCAGATACGCAGTATTTT. Translating it yields CASSVRDRGSDTQYF. V gene TRBV2 combines with J gene TRBJ2-3; TRBD1 aligns across 10 bases. The germline CDR1 and CDR2 sequences are SNHLY and FYNNEI. Trimming cost V 4 bases and J 4 bases; bases outside gene matches: 5. The CDR3 loop spans 15 amino acids.

As concerns this clonotype: A much bigger clone sits one base away, suggesting this may be a read error. The chain links TRBV20-1 to TRBJ2-7; possibly TRBD1 for D (7 bases). The CDR3 is made up of 13 amino acids. Germline V lookup: CDR1 DFQATT, CDR2 SNEGSKA (reference sequence). Trimming took off 5 bases at V and 6 bases at J, with 17 bases between the two ends. The CDR3 here is CSAYYRGGCEQYF. The CDR3 DNA reads TGCAGTGCTTATTACAGGGGAGGATGCGAGCAGTACTTC.

The chain employs TRBV4-3 and TRBJ2-7; TRBD2 matches 12 bases. CDR1 is LGHNA, CDR2 YSLEER, per germline. The CDR3 sequence is 15 residues long. Trimming took 3 bases from V and 2 from J; bases not matched to a gene: 2. Here the CDR3 DNA reads TGCGCCAGCAGCCATCTAGCGGGAGGGACCTACGAGCAGTACTTC. Protein sequence: CASSHLAGGTYEQYF.

Regarding this clonotype: This clone may be a read error of a much larger clone one base away. The chain combines TRBV6-5 with TRBJ2-7, with 8 bases lining up with TRBD1. CDR1 and CDR2 (germline): MNHEY, SVGAGI. With V trimmed by 4 bases and J by 5 bases, 4 bases remained unmatched. This CDR3 contains 13 residues. This CDR3 reads CASSWTGLNEQYF. CDR3 bases: TGTGCCAGCAGTTGGACAGGGCTCAACGAGCAGTACTTC.

The rearrangement uses TRBV28 and TRBJ1-2, with unresolved D. The CDR3 runs 14 residues. The V gene's germline CDR1 is MDHEN and CDR2 SYDVKM. Trimming left V 7 bases short and J 4 bases short, with 16 bases between. The CDR3 DNA reads TGTGCCAGCACCTTACCTGGTGCAGCCTATGGCTACACCTTC. This translates into CASTLPGAAYGYTF.

A note on this clonotype: Its ends do not fully match the called genes, so a read error is possible. The J gene is TRBJ2-1, the V gene TRBV7-2, with TRBD2 as a possible D gene (5 bases). CDR3 length: 13 residues. Germline lookup yields CDR1 SGHTA and CDR2 FQGNSA. In DNA, the CDR3 is TGTGCCAGCAGCTTCCGGGAATTCAATGAGCGGTTCTTC. Protein: CASSFREFNERFF.

This clonotype was detected ten times or more. V and J are TRBV20-1 and TRBJ2-3, with D perhaps TRBD2 (5 bases). This CDR3 is built from 16 residues. Germline loops: CDR1 DFQATT, CDR2 SNEGSKA (reference sequence). Trimming stripped 0 bases from V and 2 bases from J, with 15 bases between. CDR3 in amino acids: CSARDSLKRYTDTQYF. CDR3 sequence (DNA): TGCAGTGCTAGAGATAGTCTCAAGCGGTACACAGATACGCAGTATTTT.

Only a few counts were recorded for this clonotype. V and J are TRBV27 and TRBJ2-3; TRBD2 matches 10 bases. The junction had 5 bases not matched to a gene; V was cut back by 3 bases and J by 2 bases. This CDR3 is built from 16 residues. Germline lookup yields CDR1 MNHEY and CDR2 SMNVEV (reference sequence). CDR3 amino acids: CASSFLTSGYTDTQYF. The CDR3 region has the DNA TGTGCCAGCAGTTTCTTGACTAGCGGGTACACAGATACGCAGTATTTT.

This clonotype appeared many times. The CDR3 spells CASTADGAYNEQFF. DNA for the CDR3: TGTGCCAGCACCGCGGATGGGGCTTACAATGAGCAGTTCTTC. The gene calls are TRBV7-8 and TRBJ2-1, with TRBD1 as a possible D gene (5 bases). Trimming took off 7 bases at V and 4 bases at J, with 14 bases between the two ends. In germline, CDR1 is SGHVS, CDR2 FQNEAQ. The CDR3 spans 14 residues.

This clonotype was found a few times. This chain connects TRBV27 to TRBJ2-2; 10 bases agree with TRBD2. CDR1 MNHEY and CDR2 SMNVEV come from the germline V gene (reference sequence). The junction had 17 bases not matched to a gene; V was cut back by 3 bases and J by 7 bases. This CDR3 has 19 residues. The CDR3 protein is CASSFGFLLAGVGGGELFF. The CDR3 region has the DNA TGTGCCAGCAGTTTTGGATTTCTCCTAGCGGGAGTTGGGGGCGGGGAGCTGTTTTTT.

This clonotype has ten or more counts. The chain couples TRBV20-1 to TRBJ2-4, with 10 nucleotides matching TRBD2. Germline CDR1 reads DFQATT; CDR2 reads SNEGSKA (reference sequence). This CDR3 contains 15 residues. V trimming: 1 base; J trimming: 8 bases; junction bases outside the gene matches: 8. CDR3: CSARGGAGGPDIQYF. The CDR3 nucleotides read TGCAGTGCTAGAGGGGGAGCGGGAGGGCCTGACATTCAGTACTTC.

The chain uses TRBV6-1 and TRBJ1-1; 8 bases fit TRBD1. The CDR3 totals 15 residues. The ends lost 7 bases at V and 6 bases at J; junction bases unmatched: 13. Germline loops: CDR1 MNHNS, CDR2 SASEGT. In DNA form, the CDR3 reads TGTGCCAGCACCCACCTCGGGCAGGGGGCGCCTGAAGCTTTCTTT. It yields the protein CASTHLGQGAPEAFF.

This clonotype was observed at least ten times. CDR3 DNA: TGTGCCAGCAGTGTAGACCTAAACACTGAAGCTTTCTTT. This encodes CASSVDLNTEAFF. The rearrangement joins TRBV12-3 or TRBV12-4 to TRBJ1-1; D gene unclear. The CDR3 totals 13 residues. V lost 5 bases and J lost 2, with 9 bases in between.

The chain combines TRBV20-1 with TRBJ1-4, with D uncertain. CDR3 length equals 14 residues. Germline CDR1 reads DFQATT; CDR2 reads SNEGSKA (reference sequence). V shed 4 bases and J shed 8 bases, with 17 bases lying between them. The CDR3 protein is CSATPGGYTEKLFF. DNA for the CDR3: TGCAGTGCTACCCCGGGCGGCTATACCGAAAAACTGTTTTTT.

This clonotype was picked up a small number of times. The V call is TRBV27, the J call TRBJ2-3; the match to TRBD2 covers 12 bases. Germline V lookup: CDR1 MNHEY, CDR2 SMNVEV (reference sequence). The CDR3 has 20 residues. With 3 bases clipped from V and 0 bases from J, the junction kept 13 bases outside the gene matches. The CDR3 reads CASSFLPPRLAGDSTDTQYF. The CDR3 DNA sequence: TGTGCCAGCAGTTTCTTACCTCCCCGACTAGCGGGAGATAGCACAGATACGCAGTATTTT.

This clonotype has a count of ten or more. The chain combines TRBV28 with TRBJ2-7, with D unclear. Germline CDR1 MDHEN, CDR2 SYDVKM. V was cut by 7 bases and J by 2 bases, with 18 bases left in between. The CDR3 runs to 15 residues. In nucleotides, the CDR3 is TGTGCCAGCACCCAACGGACGTCGGGCACCTACGAGCAGTACTTC. Encoded protein: CASTQRTSGTYEQYF.

V is TRBV6-1 and J is TRBJ2-1; D perhaps matches TRBD2 (5 bases). This CDR3 has 17 residues. V lost 6 bases and J 6 bases, leaving 24 bases between the germline ends. The germline V gene has CDR1 MNHNS and CDR2 SASEGT. CDR3 nucleotide sequence: TGTGCCAGCAGACGGCCCGGCGGGTTATCGCTCCGCAATGAGCAGTTCTTC. As protein: CASRRPGGLSLRNEQFF.

At least ten counts were recorded for this clonotype. The chain is built from TRBV7-2 and TRBJ2-7; D may match TRBD1 or TRBD2 (5 bases each). The CDR3 is 15 amino acids. The V end lost 1 base, the J end lost 6 bases, and 16 bases lay between the germline ends. Germline CDR1 reads SGHTA; CDR2 reads FQGNSA. CDR3 sequence: CTSSLDAGWTLEQYF. As DNA, the CDR3 is TGTACCAGCAGCTTAGACGCAGGGTGGACTCTCGAGCAGTACTTC.

There are many counts of this clonotype. The chain recombines TRBV30 with TRBJ1-5, with TRBD1 identical over 7 bases. The germline gives CDR1 GTSNPN, CDR2 SVGIG (reference sequence). The CDR3 totals 15 residues. Trimming cost V 1 base and J 6 bases; bases outside gene matches: 9. CDR3 DNA: TGTGCCTGGAGTGCTTTAGGGGGCGGGAGTCAGCCCCAGCATTTT. Protein product: CAWSALGGGSQPQHF.

The gene calls are TRBV7-3 and TRBJ2-3; 14 nucleotides line up with TRBD2. Germline V gene lookup returns CDR1 SGHTA and CDR2 FQGTGA. The CDR3 consists of 16 residues. Germline trimming cut 4 bases from V and 6 bases from J; bases unmatched to any gene: 6. CDR3 region: CASSSGTSGSRDTQYF. CDR3 in DNA: TGTGCCAGCAGCTCTGGGACTAGCGGGAGTAGGGATACGCAGTATTTT.

This clonotype was observed at least ten times. V and J are TRBV7-3 and TRBJ2-1; 11 bases are a match to TRBD2. Per germline, CDR1 SGHTA and CDR2 FQGTGA. The CDR3 runs 15 residues. J lost 4 bases, V lost 2 bases, and 1 base had no gene match. The DNA of the CDR3 is TGTGCCAGCAGCTTATCTAGCGGGGGGTACAATGAGCAGTTCTTC. The encoded protein is CASSLSSGGYNEQFF.

The V gene is TRBV19, the J gene TRBJ2-2, with a possible D match to TRBD1 (5 bases). Germline V gives CDR1 LNHDA, CDR2 SQIVND (reference sequence). The CDR3 extends over 14 amino acids. Trimming shortened V by 3 bases and J by 11 bases, and 16 bases separated the two germline ends. This CDR3 reads CASSIGRASTELFF. The CDR3 DNA is TGTGCCAGTAGTATCGGCAGGGCATCTACTGAGCTGTTTTTT.

This clonotype was seen repeatedly, ten times or more. The chain employs TRBV10-3 and TRBJ2-7; weak D call: TRBD1 (6 bases). The V end was cut by 7 bases, the J end by 1 base, with 11 bases between. Looked up from germline, CDR1 is ENHRY and CDR2 is SYGVKD. This CDR3 is built from 13 residues. CDR3 in amino acids: CAINRAGSYEQYF. The CDR3 nucleotides are TGTGCCATCAACAGGGCGGGTTCCTACGAGCAGTACTTC.

This clonotype has more than one count but fewer than ten. The chain joins TRBV19 to TRBJ2-5, with no clear D. The CDR3 covers 17 residues. Trimming took off 2 bases at V and 7 bases at J, with 23 bases between the two ends. The V gene's germline CDR1 is LNHDA and CDR2 SQIVND (reference sequence). In nucleotides, the CDR3 is TGTGCCAGTAGTATAATTTTTTGGGCAGTCCACCGGTGGACCCAGTACTTC. It yields the protein CASSIIFWAVHRWTQYF.